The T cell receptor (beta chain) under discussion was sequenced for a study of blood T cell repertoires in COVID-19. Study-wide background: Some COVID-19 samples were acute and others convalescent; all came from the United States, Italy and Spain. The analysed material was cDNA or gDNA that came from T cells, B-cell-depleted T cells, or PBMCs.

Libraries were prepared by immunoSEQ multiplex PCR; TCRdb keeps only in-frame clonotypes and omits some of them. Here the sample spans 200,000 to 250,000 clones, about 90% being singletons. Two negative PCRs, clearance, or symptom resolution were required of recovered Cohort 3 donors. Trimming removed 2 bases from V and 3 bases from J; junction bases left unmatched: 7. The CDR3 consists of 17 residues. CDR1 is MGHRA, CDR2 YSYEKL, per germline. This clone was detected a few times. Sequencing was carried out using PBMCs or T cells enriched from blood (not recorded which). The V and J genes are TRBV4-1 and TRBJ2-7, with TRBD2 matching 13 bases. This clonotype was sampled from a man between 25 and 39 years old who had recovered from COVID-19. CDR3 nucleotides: TGCGCCAGCAGCCAACCGGGACTAGCGGGGTGTCGCTACGAGCAGTACTTC. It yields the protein CASSQPGLAGCRYEQYF.